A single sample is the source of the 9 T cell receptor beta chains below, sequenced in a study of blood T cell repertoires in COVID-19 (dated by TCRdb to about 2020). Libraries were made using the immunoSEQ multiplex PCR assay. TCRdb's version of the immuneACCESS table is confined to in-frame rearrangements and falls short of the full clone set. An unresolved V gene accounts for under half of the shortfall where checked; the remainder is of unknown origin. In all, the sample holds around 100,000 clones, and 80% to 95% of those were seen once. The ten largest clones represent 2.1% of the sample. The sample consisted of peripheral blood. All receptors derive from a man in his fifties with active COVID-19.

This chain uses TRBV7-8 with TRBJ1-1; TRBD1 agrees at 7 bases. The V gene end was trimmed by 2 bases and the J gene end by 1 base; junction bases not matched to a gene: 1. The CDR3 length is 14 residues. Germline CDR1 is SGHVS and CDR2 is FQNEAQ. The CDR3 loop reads CASSLYRGNTEAFF. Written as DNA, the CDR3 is TGTGCCAGCAGCTTATACAGGGGGAACACTGAAGCTTTCTTT.

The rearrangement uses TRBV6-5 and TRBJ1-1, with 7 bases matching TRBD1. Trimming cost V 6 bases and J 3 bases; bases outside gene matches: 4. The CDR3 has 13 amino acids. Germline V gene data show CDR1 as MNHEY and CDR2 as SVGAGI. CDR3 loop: CASRKTGDTEAFF. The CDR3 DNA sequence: TGTGCCAGCAGGAAAACAGGGGACACTGAAGCTTTCTTT.

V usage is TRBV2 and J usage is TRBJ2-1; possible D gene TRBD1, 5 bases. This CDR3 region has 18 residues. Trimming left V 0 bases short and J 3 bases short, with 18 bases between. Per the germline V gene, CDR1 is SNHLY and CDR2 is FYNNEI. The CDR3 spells CASSEALFRTTNYNEQFF. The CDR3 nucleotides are TGTGCCAGCAGTGAAGCGCTTTTTAGGACAACGAACTACAATGAGCAGTTCTTC.

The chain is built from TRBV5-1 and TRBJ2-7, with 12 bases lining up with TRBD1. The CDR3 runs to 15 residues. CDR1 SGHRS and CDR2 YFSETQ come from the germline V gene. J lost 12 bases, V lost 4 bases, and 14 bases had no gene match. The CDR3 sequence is CASSTNPGQGAEGYF. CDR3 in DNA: TGCGCCAGCAGCACCAATCCGGGACAGGGGGCTGAGGGGTACTTC.

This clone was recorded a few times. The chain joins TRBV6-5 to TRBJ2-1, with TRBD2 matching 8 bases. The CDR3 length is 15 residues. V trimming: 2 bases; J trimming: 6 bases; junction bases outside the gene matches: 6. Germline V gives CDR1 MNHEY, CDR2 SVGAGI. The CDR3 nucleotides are TGTGCCAGCAGTTACGAGATAGCGGGGAGCAATGAGCAGTTCTTC. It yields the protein CASSYEIAGSNEQFF.

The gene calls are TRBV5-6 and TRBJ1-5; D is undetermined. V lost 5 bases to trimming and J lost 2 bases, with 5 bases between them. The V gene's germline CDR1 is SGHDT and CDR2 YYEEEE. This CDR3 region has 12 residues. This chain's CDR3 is CASREGNQPQHF. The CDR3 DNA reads TGTGCCAGCAGGGAGGGCAATCAGCCCCAGCATTTT.

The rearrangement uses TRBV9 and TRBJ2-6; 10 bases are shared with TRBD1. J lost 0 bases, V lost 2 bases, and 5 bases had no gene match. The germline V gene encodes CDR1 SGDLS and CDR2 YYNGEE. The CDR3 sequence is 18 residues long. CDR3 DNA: TGTGCCAGCAGCGTGAGACAGGGGGCCGTCTCTGGGGCCAACGTCCTGACTTTC. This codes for CASSVRQGAVSGANVLTF.

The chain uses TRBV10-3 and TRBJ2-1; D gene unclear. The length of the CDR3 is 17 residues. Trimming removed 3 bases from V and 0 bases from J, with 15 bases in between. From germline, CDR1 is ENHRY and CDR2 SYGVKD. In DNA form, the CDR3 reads TGTGCCATCAGTGAATCCGGTGTACAGAGCTCCTACAATGAGCAGTTCTTC. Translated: CAISESGVQSSYNEQFF.

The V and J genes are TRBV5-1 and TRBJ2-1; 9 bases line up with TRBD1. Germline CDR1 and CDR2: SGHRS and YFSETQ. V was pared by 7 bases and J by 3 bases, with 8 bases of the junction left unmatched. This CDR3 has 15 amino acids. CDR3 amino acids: CASRTGTGIYNEQFF. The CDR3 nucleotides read TGCGCCAGCCGGACCGGGACAGGGATCTACAATGAGCAGTTCTTC.